This record covers a single T cell receptor (beta chain). As yet, its antigen is unknown. This beta chain is a stray sequence in a library constructed for alpha chains; its clone size is not meaningful. The CDR3 is made up of 15 amino acids. V lost 6 bases and J 3 bases, leaving 18 bases between the germline ends. Germline CDR1 is LGHNA and CDR2 is YNFKEQ. These data are taken from a study of spatial heterogeneity in lung cancer. Study information: Detected sequences consistently included more beta-chain ones than alpha-chain ones. Study-level points and caveats: One measure, the expanded intratumoral alpha and beta TCR count, tracked tumor mutation counts. Of tumor T cells, an estimated coverage of 5.5% to 8% was reached for alpha chains and 13% for beta chains. Expanded TCR counts, ubiquitous and regional, correlated respectively with ubiquitous and regional nonsynonymous mutation counts.

TCRdb fed the 5' RACE reads into MiXCR, producing one record per CDR3 protein. The data contain roughly 18,000 distinct CDR3 sequences, 9.6% of them seen just once; the ten biggest clones take up less than 25%. Documented time point: sample taken at primary tumor resection. From tumor, nontumor lung or frozen PBMC, whole RNA was taken unsorted for sequencing. The V and J genes are TRBV4-2 and TRBJ2-7; the D gene is possibly TRBD2 (5 bases). The sample in question was lung tumor tissue, obtained at surgery. This receptor was obtained from a female donor with early-stage non-small cell lung cancer. The CDR3: CASSRSLNAGYEQYF. The CDR3 DNA sequence: TGTGCCAGCAGTCGTAGCCTTAACGCGGGCTACGAGCAGTACTTC.